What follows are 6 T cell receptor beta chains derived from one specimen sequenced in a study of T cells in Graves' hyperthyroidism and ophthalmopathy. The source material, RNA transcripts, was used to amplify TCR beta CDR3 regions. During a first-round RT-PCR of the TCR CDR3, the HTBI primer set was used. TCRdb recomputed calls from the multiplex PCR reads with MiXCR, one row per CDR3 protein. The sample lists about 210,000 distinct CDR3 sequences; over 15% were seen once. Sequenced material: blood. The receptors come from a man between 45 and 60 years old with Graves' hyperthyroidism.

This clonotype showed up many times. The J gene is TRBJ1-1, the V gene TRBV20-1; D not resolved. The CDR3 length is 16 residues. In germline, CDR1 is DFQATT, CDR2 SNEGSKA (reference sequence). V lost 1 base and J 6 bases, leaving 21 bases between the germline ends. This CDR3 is CSARAPNPLRVPEAFF. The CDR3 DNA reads TGCAGTGCTAGAGCCCCCAACCCATTGCGGGTCCCTGAAGCTTTCTTT.

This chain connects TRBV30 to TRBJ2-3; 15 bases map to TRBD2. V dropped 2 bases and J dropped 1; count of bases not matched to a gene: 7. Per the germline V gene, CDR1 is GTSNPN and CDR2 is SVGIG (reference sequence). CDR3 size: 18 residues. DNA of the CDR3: TGTGCCTGGAGTTCAGGACTAGCGGGAGGGCCGGGCACAGATACGCAGTATTTT. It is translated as CAWSSGLAGGPGTDTQYF.

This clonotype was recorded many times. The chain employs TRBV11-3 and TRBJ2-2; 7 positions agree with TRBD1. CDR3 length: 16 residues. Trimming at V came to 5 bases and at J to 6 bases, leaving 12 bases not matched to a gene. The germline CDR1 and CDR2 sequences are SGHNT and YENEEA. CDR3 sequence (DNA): TGTGCCAGCAGCGGGGGAGACAGGGAAGGGGCCGGGGAGCTGTTTTTT. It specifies CASSGGDREGAGELFF. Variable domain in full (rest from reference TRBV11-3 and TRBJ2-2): EAGVVQSPRYKIIEKKQPVAFWCNPISGHNTLYWYLQNLGQGPELLIRYENEEAVDDSQLPKDRFSAERLKGVDSTLKIQPAELGDSAVYLCASSGGDREGAGELFFGEGSRLTVL.

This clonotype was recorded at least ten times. CDR3: CSARLLAQNEQFF. CDR3 sequence (DNA): TGCAGTGCTCGCCTACTAGCCCAAAATGAGCAGTTCTTC. The genes are TRBV20-1 and TRBJ2-1, with D possibly matching TRBD2 (6 bases). Looked up from germline, CDR1 is DFQATT and CDR2 is SNEGSKA (reference sequence). The germline V and J ends were trimmed by 5 bases and 7 bases, with 15 bases remaining between them. The CDR3 runs 13 residues.

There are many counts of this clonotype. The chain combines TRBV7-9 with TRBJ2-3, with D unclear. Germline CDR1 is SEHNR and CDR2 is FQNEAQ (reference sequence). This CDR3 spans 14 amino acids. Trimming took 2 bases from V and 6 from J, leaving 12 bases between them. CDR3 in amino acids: CASSLYLGVDTQYF. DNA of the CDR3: TGTGCCAGCAGCTTATATCTAGGAGTGGATACGCAGTATTTT.

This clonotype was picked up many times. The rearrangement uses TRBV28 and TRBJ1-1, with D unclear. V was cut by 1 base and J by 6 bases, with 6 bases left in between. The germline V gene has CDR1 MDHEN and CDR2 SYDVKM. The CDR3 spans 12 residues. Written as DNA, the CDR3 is TGTGCCAGCAGTTTATACGGGGCTGAAGCTTTCTTT. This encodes CASSLYGAEAFF.